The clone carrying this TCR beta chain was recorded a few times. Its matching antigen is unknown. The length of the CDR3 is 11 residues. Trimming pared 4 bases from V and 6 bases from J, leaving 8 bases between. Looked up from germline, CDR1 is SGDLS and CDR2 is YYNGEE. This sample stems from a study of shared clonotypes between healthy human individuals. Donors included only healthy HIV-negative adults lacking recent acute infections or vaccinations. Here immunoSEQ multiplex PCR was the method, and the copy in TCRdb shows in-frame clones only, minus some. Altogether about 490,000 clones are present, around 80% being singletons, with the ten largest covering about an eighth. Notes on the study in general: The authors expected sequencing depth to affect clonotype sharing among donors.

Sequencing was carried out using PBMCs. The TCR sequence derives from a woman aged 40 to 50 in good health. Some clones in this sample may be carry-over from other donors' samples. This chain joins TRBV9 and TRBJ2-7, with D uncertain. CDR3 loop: CASSTDTEQYF. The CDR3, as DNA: TGTGCCAGCAGCACGGATACCGAGCAGTACTTC.